The clone carrying this TCR beta chain has more than one count but fewer than ten. Its antigen is still unknown. Germline values: CDR1 WNHNN, CDR2 SYGVQD (reference sequence). The CDR3 contains 13 residues. The ends were cut back, 5 bases at V and 2 bases at J, with 10 bases in the middle. The sample belongs to a study of memory CD4+ T cells and cytomegalovirus serostatus. The study, taken as a whole, reports: Suggested: most of the CMV-linked TCR signature lies in CD4+ memory cells. Median bootstrapped AUC for CMV status was about 0.96 originally, around 0.91 US-trained.

Produced via immunoSEQ multiplex PCR; TCRdb's table is partial and in-frame only. The repertoire holds some 52,000 clones, around 76% seen once, with roughly 1.5% in the top ten. Single viable CD3+CD4+CD8-CD45RO+ cells were sorted as the memory CD4+ T cells. Donors' CMV status reflects serum IgG against pp150, pp28, p38, p52. This TCR derives from an adult in good health and CMV-seronegative. This chain connects TRBV10-1 to TRBJ2-7; perhaps TRBD2 as D (5 bases). Sequencing was performed on memory CD4+ T cells from blood. DNA for the CDR3: TGCGCCAGCAGTCCGGGAAAGACCTACGAGCAGTACTTC. Translating it yields CASSPGKTYEQYF.